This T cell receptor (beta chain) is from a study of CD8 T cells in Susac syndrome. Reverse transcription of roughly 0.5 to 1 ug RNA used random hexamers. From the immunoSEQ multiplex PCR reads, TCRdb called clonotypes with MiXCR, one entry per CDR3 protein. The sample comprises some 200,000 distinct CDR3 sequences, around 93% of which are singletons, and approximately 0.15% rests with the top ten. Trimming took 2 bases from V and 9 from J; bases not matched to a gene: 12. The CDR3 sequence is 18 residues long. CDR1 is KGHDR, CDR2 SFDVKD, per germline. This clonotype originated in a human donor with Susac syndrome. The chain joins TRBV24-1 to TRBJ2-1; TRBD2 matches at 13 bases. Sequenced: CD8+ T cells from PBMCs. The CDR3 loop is CATSDSLSGLAGDGEQFF. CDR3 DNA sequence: TGTGCCACCAGTGATTCGCTCTCCGGACTAGCGGGAGACGGTGAGCAGTTCTTC.